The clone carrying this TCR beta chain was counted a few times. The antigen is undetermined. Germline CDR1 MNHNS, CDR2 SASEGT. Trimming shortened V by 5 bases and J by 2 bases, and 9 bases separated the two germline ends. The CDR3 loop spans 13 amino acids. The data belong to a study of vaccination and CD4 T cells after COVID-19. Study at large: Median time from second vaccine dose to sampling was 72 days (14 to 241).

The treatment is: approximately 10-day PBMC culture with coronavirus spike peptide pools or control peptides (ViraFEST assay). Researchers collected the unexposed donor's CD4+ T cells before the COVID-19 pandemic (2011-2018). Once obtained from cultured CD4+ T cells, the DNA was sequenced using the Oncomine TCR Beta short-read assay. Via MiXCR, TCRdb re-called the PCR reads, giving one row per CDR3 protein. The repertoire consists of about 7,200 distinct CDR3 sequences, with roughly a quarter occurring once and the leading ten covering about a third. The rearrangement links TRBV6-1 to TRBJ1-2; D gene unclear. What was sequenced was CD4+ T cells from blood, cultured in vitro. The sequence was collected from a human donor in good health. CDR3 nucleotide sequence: TGTGCCAGCAGTAAGACGGACAACTATGGCTACACCTTC. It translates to CASSKTDNYGYTF.